This T cell receptor (beta chain) came from a study of shared clonotypes between healthy human individuals. Findings and limits, study-wide: Clonotype sharing among donors likely depends on sequencing depth.

Germline V gives CDR1 SNHLY, CDR2 FYNNEI. The CDR3 loop spans 12 amino acids. V was cut by 3 bases and J by 4 bases, with 5 bases left in between. An assay was performed, and its level was deep. The repertoire was sequenced with immunoSEQ multiplex PCR; TCRdb's copy has only in-frame clones and lacks some. The sample lists approximately 740,000 clones; about 74% were seen once. As concerns this clone: What it recognizes is unknown.

This clonotype was obtained from a woman in her twenties or thirties in good health. This chain links TRBV2 with TRBJ2-3, with D unresolved. Sequenced material: memory CD4+ T cells sorted from blood. Specified subset: CD45RA-negative fraction. The CDR3 here is CASSELSDTQYF. In DNA form, the CDR3 reads TGTGCCAGCAGTGAGCTCTCAGATACGCAGTATTTT.